The 10 T cell receptor beta chains below all came from one sample that was sequenced in a study of OX40 agonist ivuxolimab in advanced cancers. Data came from immunoSEQ multiplex PCR; TCRdb stores just in-frame clones and leaves some out. The sample holds roughly 61,000 clones, roughly 90% seen once. The sample here was CD4+ or CD8+ T cells sorted from blood, taken in a trial of the OX40 agonist ivuxolimab. Receptors were obtained from an adult with an advanced solid tumor such as melanoma, head and neck, liver or kidney cancer.

The chain carries TRBV4-3 and TRBJ2-1; 8 bases fit TRBD1. J gave up 6 bases and V 3 bases, and 7 bases lay outside the gene matches. CDR1 LGHNA and CDR2 YSLEER come from the germline V gene. This CDR3 contains 15 residues. CDR3 coding DNA: TGCGCCAGCAGCCACCTGACAGGGGACCTCAATGAGCAGTTCTTC. Its protein product is CASSHLTGDLNEQFF.

This sequence joins TRBV5-6 and TRBJ2-3; D call uncertain. Germline-derived CDR1 and CDR2 are SGHDT and YYEEEE. CDR3 length equals 11 residues. V lost 4 bases to trimming and J lost 6 bases, with 6 bases between them. CDR3 in amino acids: CASSQADTQYF. The CDR3 coding sequence is TGTGCCAGCAGCCAGGCTGATACGCAGTATTTT.

The V gene is TRBV7-6, the J gene TRBJ2-1; TRBD1 matches 8 bases. Germline lookup yields CDR1 SGHVS and CDR2 FNYEAQ. Trimming at V came to 5 bases and at J to 2 bases, leaving 5 bases not matched to a gene. The CDR3 has 15 residues. The CDR3 DNA follows: TGTGCCAGCAGCCCAGGGACAGGCCCCTACAATGAGCAGTTCTTC. Translated, it gives CASSPGTGPYNEQFF.

The chain joins TRBV6-6 to TRBJ2-3, with TRBD1 matching over 7 bases. The length of the CDR3 is 16 residues. Germline assignment: CDR1 MNHNY and CDR2 SVGAGI (reference sequence). Germline trimming cut 6 bases from V and 3 bases from J; bases unmatched to any gene: 12. CDR3 amino acids: CASSPGQVWGTDTQYF. The CDR3 nucleotides are TGTGCCAGCAGCCCCGGACAGGTTTGGGGGACAGATACGCAGTATTTT.

The CDR3 spells CASSQDWTSGANVLTF. DNA for the CDR3: TGTGCCAGCAGCCAAGATTGGACATCTGGGGCCAACGTCCTGACTTTC. This chain links TRBV4-2 with TRBJ2-6, with D perhaps matching TRBD1 (5 bases). The CDR3 is made up of 16 amino acids. Per the germline V gene, CDR1 is LGHNA and CDR2 is YNFKEQ. Trimming pared 0 bases from V and 1 base from J, leaving 7 bases between.

This chain links TRBV2 with TRBJ2-7; a possible D gene is TRBD1 (5 bases). The CDR3 is 12 amino acids. Germline loops: CDR1 SNHLY, CDR2 FYNNEI. Trimming pared 8 bases from V and 2 bases from J, leaving 10 bases between. CDR3 nucleotide sequence: TGTGCCAGCTACAGGAGAACCTACGAGCAGTACTTC. Translation gives CASYRRTYEQYF. The whole variable domain, remainder taken from reference TRBV2 and TRBJ2-7, is EPEVTQTPSHQVTQMGQEVILRCVPISNHLYFYWYRQILGQKVEFLVSFYNNEISEKSEIFDDQFSVERPDGSNFTLKIRSTKLEDSAMYFCASYRRTYEQYFGPGTRLTVT.

This clone was counted a few times. The chain has TRBV28 and TRBJ1-5; D call uncertain. V lost 2 bases and J lost 5, with 4 bases in between. This CDR3 spans 12 amino acids. Looked up from germline, CDR1 is MDHEN and CDR2 is SYDVKM. This CDR3 reads CASSLGYQPQHF. The CDR3 DNA reads TGTGCCAGCAGTTTAGGCTATCAGCCCCAGCATTTT.

The CDR3 nucleotides read TGCAGCGTTGAAGATCTTAGTAGCGGTCCTTTCTACGAGCAGTACGTC. Protein sequence: CSVEDLSSGPFYEQYV. The chain links TRBV29-1 to TRBJ2-7; possible D gene TRBD2, 6 bases. Germline CDR1 SQVTM, CDR2 ANQGSEA. CDR3 length equals 16 residues. V shed 0 bases and J shed 3 bases, with 18 bases lying between them.

The V gene is TRBV5-1, the J gene TRBJ1-2; no reliable D call. Trimming pared 3 bases from V and 4 bases from J, leaving 16 bases between. The CDR3 sequence is 15 residues long. Germline V gives CDR1 SGHRS, CDR2 YFSETQ. The CDR3 DNA is TGCGCCAGCAGCTGGACGCTCTCGACGGGCTATGGCTACACCTTC. Protein: CASSWTLSTGYGYTF.

The V and J genes are TRBV6-4 and TRBJ2-2; possible D gene TRBD1, 5 bases. This CDR3 comprises 13 residues. Trimming cost V 6 bases and J 4 bases, with 9 bases left between them. CDR1 is MRHNA and CDR2 is SNTAGT in the germline V gene. The CDR3 region has the DNA TGTGCCAGCAGGCCGACAGTCACCGGGGAGCTGTTTTTT. Amino acids: CASRPTVTGELFF.